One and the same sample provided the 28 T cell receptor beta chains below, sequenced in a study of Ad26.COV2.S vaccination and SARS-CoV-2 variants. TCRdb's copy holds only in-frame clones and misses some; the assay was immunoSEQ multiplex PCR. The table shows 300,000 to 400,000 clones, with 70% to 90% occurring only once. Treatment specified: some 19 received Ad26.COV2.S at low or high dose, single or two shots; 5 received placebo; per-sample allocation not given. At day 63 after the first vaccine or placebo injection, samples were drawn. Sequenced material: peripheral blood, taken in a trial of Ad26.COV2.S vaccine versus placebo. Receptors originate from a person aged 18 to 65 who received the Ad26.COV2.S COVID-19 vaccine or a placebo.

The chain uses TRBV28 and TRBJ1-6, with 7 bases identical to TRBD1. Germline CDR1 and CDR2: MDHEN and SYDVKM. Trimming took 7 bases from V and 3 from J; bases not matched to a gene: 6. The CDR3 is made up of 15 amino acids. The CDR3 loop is CASTLQGIYNSPLHF. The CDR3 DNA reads TGTGCCAGCACACTACAGGGGATCTATAATTCACCCCTCCACTTT.

CDR3 region: CASSLGAAKNIQYF. The CDR3 region has the DNA TGTGCCAGCAGCTTAGGAGCGGCCAAAAACATTCAGTACTTC. The chain couples TRBV11-3 to TRBJ2-4; D gene ambiguous. V was trimmed by 1 base and J by 1 base, leaving 5 bases between them. CDR1 is SGHNT, CDR2 YENEEA, per germline. This CDR3 is 14 amino acids long.

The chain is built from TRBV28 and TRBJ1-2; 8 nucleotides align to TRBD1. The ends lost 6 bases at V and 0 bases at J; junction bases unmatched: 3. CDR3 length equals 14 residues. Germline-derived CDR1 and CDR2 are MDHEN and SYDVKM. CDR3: CASRTTGANYGYTF. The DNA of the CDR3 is TGTGCCAGCAGGACGACAGGGGCTAACTATGGCTACACCTTC.

The CDR3 DNA follows: TGCACCAGCAGCCTTCGGCGAGGGGGGGGAGATGAGCAGTTCTTC. Translation: CTSSLRRGGGDEQFF. The chain has TRBV1 and TRBJ2-1; the D call of TRBD2 is as the table states it, not checked on the DNA. TRBV1 is an annotated pseudogene. The CDR3 sequence is 15 residues long.

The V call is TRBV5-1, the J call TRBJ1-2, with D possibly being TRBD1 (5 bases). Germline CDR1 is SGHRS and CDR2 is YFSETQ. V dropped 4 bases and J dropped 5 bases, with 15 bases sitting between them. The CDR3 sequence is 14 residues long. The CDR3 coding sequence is TGCGCCAGCAGCGAGGGGACCATCCAATATGGCTACACCTTC. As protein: CASSEGTIQYGYTF.

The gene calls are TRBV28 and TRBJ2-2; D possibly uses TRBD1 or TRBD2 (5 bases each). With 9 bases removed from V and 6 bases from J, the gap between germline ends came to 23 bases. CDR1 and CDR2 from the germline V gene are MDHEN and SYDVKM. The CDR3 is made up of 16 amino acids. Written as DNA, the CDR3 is TGTGCCAGTCTCGGAACCGGGACCACAAGTCCCGGGGAGCTGTTTTTT. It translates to CASLGTGTTSPGELFF. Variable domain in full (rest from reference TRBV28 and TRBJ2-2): DVKVTQSSRYLVKRTGEKVFLECVQDMDHENMFWYRQDPGLGLRLIYFSYDVKMKEKGDIPEGYSVSREKKERFSLILESASTNQTSMYLCASLGTGTTSPGELFFGEGSRLTVL.

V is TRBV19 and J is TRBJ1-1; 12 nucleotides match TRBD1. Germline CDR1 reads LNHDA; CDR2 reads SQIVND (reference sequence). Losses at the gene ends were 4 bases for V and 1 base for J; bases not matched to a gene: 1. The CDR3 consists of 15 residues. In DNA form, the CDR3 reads TGTGCCAGTAGTAGGGGACAGGGGGCGAACACTGAAGCTTTCTTT. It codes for CASSRGQGANTEAFF.

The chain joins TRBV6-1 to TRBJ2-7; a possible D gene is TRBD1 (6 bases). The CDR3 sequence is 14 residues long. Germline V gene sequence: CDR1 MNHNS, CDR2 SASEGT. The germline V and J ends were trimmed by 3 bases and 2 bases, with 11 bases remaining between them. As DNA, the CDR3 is TGTGCCAGCAGTGATAACAGGGTCCCCTACGAGCAGTACTTC. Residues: CASSDNRVPYEQYF.

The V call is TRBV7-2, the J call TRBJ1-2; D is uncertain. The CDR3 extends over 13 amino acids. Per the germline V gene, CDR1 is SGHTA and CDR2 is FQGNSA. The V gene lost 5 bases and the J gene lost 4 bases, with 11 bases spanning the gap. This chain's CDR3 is CASSTGGSYGYTF. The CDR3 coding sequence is TGTGCCAGCAGCACCGGAGGGAGCTATGGCTACACCTTC.

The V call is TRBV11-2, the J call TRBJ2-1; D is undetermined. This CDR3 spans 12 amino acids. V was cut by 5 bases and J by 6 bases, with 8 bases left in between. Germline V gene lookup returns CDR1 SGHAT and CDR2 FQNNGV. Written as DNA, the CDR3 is TGTGCCAGCAGCCTCGACTCCAATGAGCAGTTCTTC. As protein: CASSLDSNEQFF.

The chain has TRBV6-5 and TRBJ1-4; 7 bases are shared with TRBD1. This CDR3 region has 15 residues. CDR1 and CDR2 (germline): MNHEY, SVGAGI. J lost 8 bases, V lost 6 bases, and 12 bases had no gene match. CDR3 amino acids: CASSVARGVREKLFF. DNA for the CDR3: TGTGCCAGCAGCGTCGCCAGGGGGGTGAGAGAAAAACTGTTTTTT.

CDR3 region: CASRRTGNTGELFF. In DNA, the CDR3 is TGTGCCAGCAGACGGACAGGGAACACCGGGGAGCTGTTTTTT. This chain uses TRBV2 with TRBJ2-2, with 7 positions matching TRBD1. Trimming took 6 bases from V and 1 from J; bases not matched to a gene: 2. The length of the CDR3 is 14 residues. Germline CDR1 is SNHLY and CDR2 is FYNNEI.

The CDR3 nucleotides are TGTGCCAGCAGCTTGGGCCTTCGGGACAGGGTCCACGAGCAGTACTTC. It encodes CASSLGLRDRVHEQYF. The V gene is TRBV5-5, the J gene TRBJ2-7, with 9 bases aligning to TRBD1. The J segment lost 5 bases and the V segment lost 0 bases, leaving 9 bases of the junction unmatched. The CDR3 is 16 residues long. In germline, CDR1 is SGHKS, CDR2 YYEKEE (reference sequence).

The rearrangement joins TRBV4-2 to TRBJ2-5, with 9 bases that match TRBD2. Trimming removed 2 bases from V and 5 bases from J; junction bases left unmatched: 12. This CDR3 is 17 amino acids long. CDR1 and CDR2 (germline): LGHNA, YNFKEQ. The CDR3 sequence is CASSQWSGGGAGETQYF. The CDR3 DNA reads TGTGCCAGCAGCCAATGGTCTGGCGGGGGGGCCGGGGAGACCCAGTACTTC.

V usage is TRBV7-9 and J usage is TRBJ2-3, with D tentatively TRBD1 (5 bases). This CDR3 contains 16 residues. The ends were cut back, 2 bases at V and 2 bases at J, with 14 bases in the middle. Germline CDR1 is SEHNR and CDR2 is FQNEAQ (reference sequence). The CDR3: CASSLSGQINTDTQYF. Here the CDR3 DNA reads TGTGCCAGCAGCTTATCAGGGCAAATAAACACAGATACGCAGTATTTT.

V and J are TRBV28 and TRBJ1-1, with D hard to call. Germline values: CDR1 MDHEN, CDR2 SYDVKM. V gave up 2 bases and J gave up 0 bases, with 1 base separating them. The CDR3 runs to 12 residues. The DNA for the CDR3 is TGTGCCAGCAGTTTAATGAACACTGAAGCTTTCTTT. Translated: CASSLMNTEAFF.

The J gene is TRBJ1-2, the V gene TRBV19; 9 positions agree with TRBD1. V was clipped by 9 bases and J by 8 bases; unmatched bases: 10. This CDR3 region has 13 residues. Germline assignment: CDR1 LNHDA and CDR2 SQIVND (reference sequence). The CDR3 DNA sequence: TGTGCCAGGAGATCCGGGACAGGGTTCGGCTACACCTTC. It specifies CARRSGTGFGYTF. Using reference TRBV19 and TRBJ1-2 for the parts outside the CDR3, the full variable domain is DGGITQSPKYLFRKEGQNVTLSCEQNLNHDAMYWYRQDPGQGLRLIYYSQIVNDFQKGDIAEGYSVSREKKESFPLTVTSAQKNPTAFYLCARRSGTGFGYTFGSGTRLTVV.

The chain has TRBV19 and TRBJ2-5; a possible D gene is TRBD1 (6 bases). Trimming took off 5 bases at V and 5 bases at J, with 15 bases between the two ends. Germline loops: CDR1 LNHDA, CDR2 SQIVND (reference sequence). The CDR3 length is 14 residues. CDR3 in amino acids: CASSVRGSEETQYF. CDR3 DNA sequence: TGTGCCAGTAGTGTGAGGGGGTCTGAGGAGACCCAGTACTTC.

The CDR3 sequence is CASSKGGVTGELFF. In DNA form, the CDR3 reads TGTGCCAGCAGCAAGGGCGGGGTCACCGGGGAGCTGTTTTTT. The chain couples TRBV3-1 (or the pseudogene TRBV3-2) to TRBJ2-2, with a weak D call TRBD2 (6 bases). The CDR3 length is 14 residues. Between the trimmed V and J ends, which lost 5 bases and 4 bases, there was a span of 11 bases. CDR1 is LGHDT and CDR2 is YNNKEL in the germline V gene (reference sequence).

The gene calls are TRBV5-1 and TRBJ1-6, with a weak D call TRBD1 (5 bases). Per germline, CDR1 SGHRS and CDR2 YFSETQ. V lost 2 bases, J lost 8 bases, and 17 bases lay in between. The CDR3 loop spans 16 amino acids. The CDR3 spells CASSFGGQGWDSPLHF. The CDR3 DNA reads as TGCGCCAGCAGCTTTGGGGGTCAGGGTTGGGATTCACCCCTCCACTTT.

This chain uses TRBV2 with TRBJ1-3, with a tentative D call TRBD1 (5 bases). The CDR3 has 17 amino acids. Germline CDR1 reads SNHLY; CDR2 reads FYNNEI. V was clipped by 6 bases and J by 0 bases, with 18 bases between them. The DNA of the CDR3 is TGTGCCAGCAGCCGCACCGGGACTACTCCCTCTGGAAACACCATATATTTT. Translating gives CASSRTGTTPSGNTIYF.

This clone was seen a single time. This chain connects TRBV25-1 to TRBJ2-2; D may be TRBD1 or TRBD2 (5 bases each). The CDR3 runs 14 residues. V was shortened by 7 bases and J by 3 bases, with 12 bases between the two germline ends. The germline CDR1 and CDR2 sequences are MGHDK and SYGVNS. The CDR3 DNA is TGTGCCAGCAACGCAGGGACGCACACCGGGGAGCTGTTTTTT. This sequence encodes CASNAGTHTGELFF.

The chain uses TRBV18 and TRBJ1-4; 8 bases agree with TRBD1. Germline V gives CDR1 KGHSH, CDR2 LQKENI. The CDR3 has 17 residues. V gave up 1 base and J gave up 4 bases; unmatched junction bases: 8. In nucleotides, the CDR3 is TGTGCCAGCTCACCACGAAGTTCAACAGGGGGTAATGAAAAACTGTTTTTT. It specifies CASSPRSSTGGNEKLFF.

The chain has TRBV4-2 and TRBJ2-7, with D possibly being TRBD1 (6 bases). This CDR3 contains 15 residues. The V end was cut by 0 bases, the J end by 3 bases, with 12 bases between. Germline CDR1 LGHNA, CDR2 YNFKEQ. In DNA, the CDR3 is TGTGCCAGCAGCCAAGAAACCAGGGGCGTCTACGAGCAGTACTTC. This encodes CASSQETRGVYEQYF.

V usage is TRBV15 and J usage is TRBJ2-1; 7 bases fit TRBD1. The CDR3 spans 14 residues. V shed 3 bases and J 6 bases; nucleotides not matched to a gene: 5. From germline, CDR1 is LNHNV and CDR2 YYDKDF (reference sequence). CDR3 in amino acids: CATSRRQGGNEQFF. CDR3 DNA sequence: TGTGCCACCAGCAGGAGACAGGGTGGCAATGAGCAGTTCTTC.

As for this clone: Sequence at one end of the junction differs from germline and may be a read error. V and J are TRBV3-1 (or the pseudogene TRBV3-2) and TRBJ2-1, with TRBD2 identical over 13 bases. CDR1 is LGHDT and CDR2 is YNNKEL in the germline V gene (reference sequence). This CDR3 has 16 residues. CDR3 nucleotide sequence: TGTGCCACCAGCCACGGGACTAGCGGGGCCTACAATGAGCAGTTCTTC. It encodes CATSHGTSGAYNEQFF.

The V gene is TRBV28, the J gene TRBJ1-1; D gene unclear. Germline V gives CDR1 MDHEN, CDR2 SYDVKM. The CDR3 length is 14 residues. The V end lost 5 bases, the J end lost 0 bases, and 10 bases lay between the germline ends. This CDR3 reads CASSNGVMNTEAFF. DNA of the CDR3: TGTGCCAGCAGTAACGGAGTTATGAACACTGAAGCTTTCTTT.

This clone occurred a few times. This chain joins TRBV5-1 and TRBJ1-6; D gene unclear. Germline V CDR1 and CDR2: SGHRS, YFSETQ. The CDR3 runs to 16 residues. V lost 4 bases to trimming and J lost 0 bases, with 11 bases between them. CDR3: CASSVNSNSYNSPLHF. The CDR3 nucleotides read TGCGCCAGCAGCGTGAACAGCAACTCCTATAATTCACCCCTCCACTTT.